This TCR beta chain is drawn from a study of blood T cell repertoires in COVID-19. Study information: Sites in the United States, Italy and Spain provided acute and convalescent COVID-19 samples.

The CDR3 is 15 amino acids. Per the germline V gene, CDR1 is SGHTA and CDR2 is FQGNSA. The J segment lost 8 bases and the V segment lost 5 bases, leaving 8 bases of the junction unmatched. The authors' processing: The authors estimated nucleated cell counts from reference gene primer amplification. TCRdb's table, derived via immunoSEQ multiplex PCR, lists solely in-frame clones and lacks some. The V and J calls and the clone size are those of that table, but D and trimming were determined from the DNA. The sample holds around 300,000 clones, approximately 83% seen once. The chain carries TRBV7-2 and TRBJ2-2; TRBD1 agrees at 10 bases. The sequenced sample consisted of peripheral blood. The sequence derives from a human donor in a cohort sampled during active COVID-19. The CDR3 protein is CASSTRQGAVGELFF. In DNA, the CDR3 is TGTGCCAGCAGCACCCGACAGGGGGCGGTGGGGGAGCTGTTTTTT.